This passage covers 10 T cell receptor beta chains from one sample sequenced in a study of blood T cell repertoires in COVID-19. Method: immunoSEQ multiplex PCR; TCRdb's copy keeps in-frame clones and lacks some. The sample has roughly 50,000 clones; 80% to 90% are singletons. Sequenced sample: peripheral blood. These receptors were collected from a woman over 75 with COVID-19, enrolled during active disease.

This chain uses TRBV5-4 with TRBJ1-2; 7 bases agree with TRBD1. The trim removed 0 bases at V and 12 bases at J, leaving 8 bases unmatched. This CDR3 is 13 amino acids long. Germline values: CDR1 SGHNT, CDR2 YYREEE (reference sequence). The CDR3 DNA reads TGTGCCAGCAGCTTGGACAGGGGCTTAACGCACACCTTC. It codes for CASSLDRGLTHTF.

Comments on this clone: The junction and the germline gene differ at one end; a read error may be behind it. The chain is built from TRBV5-1 and TRBJ1-1; 8 bases align to TRBD1. This CDR3 is built from 20 residues. Germline CDR1 and CDR2: SGHRS and YFSETQ. The CDR3 sequence is CASSLVRQGSFLPKNAEAFF. Written as DNA, the CDR3 is TGCGCCAGCAGCTTGGTACGACAGGGGTCGTTCCTTCCTAAGAACGCTGAAGCTTTCTTT.

The V call is TRBV6-6, the J call TRBJ1-1, with D possibly being TRBD1 (6 bases). Germline-derived CDR1 and CDR2 are MNHNY and SVGAGI (reference sequence). Trimming removed 5 bases from V and 4 bases from J, with 14 bases in between. The CDR3 extends over 14 amino acids. The CDR3 reads CASSPTGSSTEAFF. The CDR3 bases are TGTGCCAGCAGTCCCACAGGGTCGAGCACTGAAGCTTTCTTT.

The chain recombines TRBV7-2 with TRBJ1-4, with D unclear. Germline V gives CDR1 SGHTA, CDR2 FQGNSA. V was clipped by 1 base and J by 10 bases, with 10 bases between them. The CDR3 runs to 13 residues. This chain's CDR3 is CASSLGPEVKLFF. The DNA of the CDR3 is TGTGCCAGCAGCTTAGGACCCGAGGTAAAACTGTTTTTT.

V is TRBV2 and J is TRBJ1-5, with D maybe TRBD1 (6 bases). Trimming took 2 bases from V and 5 from J, leaving 10 bases between them. CDR1 and CDR2 from the germline V gene are SNHLY and FYNNEI. There are 14 residues in the CDR3. CDR3 nucleotides: TGTGCCAGCAGTGAAACCCCAGGGGATCAGCCCCAGCATTTT. It translates to CASSETPGDQPQHF.

V usage is TRBV7-9 and J usage is TRBJ2-2; D perhaps matches TRBD1 (5 bases). Germline-derived CDR1 and CDR2 are SEHNR and FQNEAQ (reference sequence). Trimming shortened V by 5 bases and J by 1 base, and 11 bases separated the two germline ends. This CDR3 has 15 residues. The CDR3 sequence: CASSPYTGNTGELFF. The CDR3 DNA is TGTGCCAGCAGCCCGTATACAGGGAACACCGGGGAGCTGTTTTTT.

The rearrangement uses TRBV6-6 and TRBJ2-1; 7 bases are a match to TRBD2. Trimming at V came to 2 bases and at J to 3 bases, leaving 4 bases not matched to a gene. Germline V gene sequence: CDR1 MNHNY, CDR2 SVGAGI (reference sequence). CDR3 length: 15 residues. The CDR3 spells CASSYGGSRYNEQFF. CDR3 nucleotide sequence: TGTGCCAGCAGTTACGGCGGGAGTCGCTACAATGAGCAGTTCTTC.

The chain carries TRBV27 and TRBJ1-1, with TRBD1 matching over 7 bases. The germline gives CDR1 MNHEY, CDR2 SMNVEV (reference sequence). The CDR3 covers 13 residues. The V and J ends lost 5 bases and 10 bases, in that order; junction bases with no gene match: 10. CDR3 coding DNA: TGTGCCAGCAGTACCGGGACAGACAGGAGAGCTTTCTTT. Translated: CASSTGTDRRAFF.

This clone was found a few times. This chain connects TRBV12-3 or TRBV12-4 to TRBJ1-5; D unresolved. V was clipped by 1 base and J by 6 bases, with 7 bases between them. The CDR3 has 13 residues. The DNA for the CDR3 is TGTGCCAGCAGTTTAGGGGAGGGTCAGCCCCAGCATTTT. Encoded protein: CASSLGEGQPQHF.

This chain joins TRBV2 and TRBJ2-7; tentative D call: TRBD1 (6 bases). Per the germline V gene, CDR1 is SNHLY and CDR2 is FYNNEI. V dropped 1 base and J dropped 4 bases, with 14 bases sitting between them. This CDR3 comprises 15 residues. CDR3 loop: CASSEDTGQLYEQYF. Here the CDR3 DNA reads TGTGCCAGCAGTGAAGACACAGGGCAACTTTACGAGCAGTACTTC.